This is a list of T cell receptor beta chains from one sample in a study of cytomegalovirus exposure and HLA in healthy donors. Method: immunoSEQ multiplex PCR; TCRdb's copy keeps in-frame clones and lacks some. Of about 340,000 clones in the sample, 80% to 90% were seen once. Sequences were obtained from PBMCs. Receptors originate from a woman aged 18-29 years in good health and CMV-seronegative. Each CDR3 is given with its conserved first and last residue. The D gene is left open where the match is weak. A clone size is listed for some rows: how often the clone was seen (once, few, many), or a class if it is expanded.

j_call,clone_size,d_call,v_call,cdr3_aa,cdr3_nt
TRBJ2-5,few,TRBD2,TRBV5-1,CASRGTSGSLQETQYF,TGCGCCAGCCGAGGGACTAGCGGGAGCCTCCAAGAGACCCAGTACTTC
TRBJ2-3,.,.,TRBV7-2,CASSPQGGVDTQYF,TGTGCCAGCAGCCCACAGGGCGGAGTTGATACGCAGTATTTT
TRBJ2-1,.,TRBD2,TRBV4-1,CASSQDKWSGTGNEQFF,TGCGCCAGCAGCCAAGATAAGTGGAGCGGGACCGGCAATGAGCAGTTCTTC
TRBJ1-4,once,TRBD1,TRBV11-2,CASSARTGEEKLFF,TGTGCCAGCAGCGCAAGGACAGGGGAGGAAAAACTGTTTTTT
TRBJ2-2,.,.,TRBV9,CASGQKNTGELFF,TGTGCCAGCGGACAGAAGAACACCGGGGAGCTGTTTTTT
TRBJ2-7,.,.,TRBV11-2,CASSLDLTAGRLSYEQYF,TGTGCCAGCAGCTTAGACCTCACGGCAGGGCGTTTGTCCTACGAGCAGTACTTC
TRBJ2-1,.,TRBD2,TRBV4-1,CASSPYHVAGGPSYNEQFF,TGCGCCAGCAGCCCCTATCACGTAGCGGGAGGGCCTAGCTACAATGAGCAGTTCTTC
TRBJ2-7,.,TRBD1,TRBV5-6,CASSSGYRGNYEQYF,TGTGCCAGCAGCTCAGGATACAGGGGGAATTACGAGCAGTACTTC
TRBJ2-5,.,.,TRBV7-6,CASSLLGRYQETQYF,TGTGCCAGCAGCTTATTGGGCAGATACCAAGAGACCCAGTACTTC
TRBJ2-3,once,.,TRBV6-5,CASSYSNGPTDTQYF,TGTGCCAGCAGTTACTCAAATGGGCCGACAGATACGCAGTATTTT
TRBJ2-7,.,.,TRBV28,CASSLWAGAMSYEQYF,TGTGCCAGCAGTTTATGGGCAGGGGCAATGTCCTACGAGCAGTACTTC
TRBJ1-2,.,TRBD1,TRBV28,CASSKTGGGVGYTF,TGTGCCAGCAGCAAGACAGGGGGCGGAGTTGGCTACACCTTC
TRBJ1-3,.,.,TRBV27,CASSRGSSGNTIYF,TGTGCCAGCAGTAGGGGCAGCTCTGGAAACACCATATATTTT
TRBJ2-7,.,TRBD2,TRBV2,CASSEAGLAGAYEQYF,TGTGCCAGCAGTGAAGCGGGACTAGCGGGAGCTTACGAGCAGTACTTC
TRBJ2-5,.,TRBD2,TRBV28,CASGSGSALQETQYF,TGTGCCAGCGGGAGCGGGAGCGCCCTCCAAGAGACCCAGTACTTC
TRBJ1-5,once,.,TRBV7-3,CASSRHPDQPQHF,TGTGCCAGCAGCAGACACCCGGATCAGCCCCAGCATTTT
TRBJ2-7,many,TRBD1,TRBV2,CASSEKTGEQYF,TGTGCCAGCAGTGAAAAGACAGGGGAGCAGTACTTC
TRBJ2-1,.,.,TRBV27,CASSSPEGLRHNEQFF,TGTGCCAGCAGTTCTCCGGAAGGACTTCGCCACAATGAGCAGTTCTTC
TRBJ2-7,.,.,TRBV27,CASSPLDGSYEQYF,TGTGCCAGCAGTCCACTAGACGGGTCCTACGAGCAGTACTTC
TRBJ2-1,.,TRBD2,TRBV2,CASSPRTSGGNNEQFF,TGTGCCAGCAGCCCGAGGACTAGCGGGGGTAACAATGAGCAGTTCTTC
TRBJ2-4,.,.,TRBV25-1,CASSPTRGVVENIQYF,TGTGCCAGCAGTCCTACCCGAGGTGTGGTCGAAAACATTCAGTACTTC
TRBJ2-1,.,.,TRBV29-1,CSVEWGGAWSYNEQFF,TGCAGCGTTGAATGGGGGGGCGCGTGGTCCTACAATGAGCAGTTCTTC
TRBJ2-7,.,TRBD2,TRBV6-5,CASSYSGAGEPYEQYF,TGTGCCAGCAGTTACTCAGGGGCGGGAGAGCCCTACGAGCAGTACTTC
TRBJ1-3,.,TRBD1,TRBV27,CASSFSGGAGNTIYF,TGTGCCAGCAGTTTCTCAGGGGGCGCTGGAAACACCATATATTTT
TRBJ2-7,.,.,TRBV27,CASSLSGSGYEQYF,TGTGCCAGCAGTTTATCTGGGAGTGGGTACGAGCAGTACTTC
TRBJ2-3,.,TRBD2,TRBV5-4,CASSLGEGDTQYF,TGTGCCAGCAGCTTGGGGGAGGGGGATACGCAGTATTTT
TRBJ1-1,.,.,TRBV2,CASRYILPNTEAFF,TGTGCCAGCAGGTACATCCTGCCGAACACTGAAGCTTTCTTT
TRBJ2-2,once,.,TRBV5-1,CASSPGSNTGELFF,TGCGCCAGCAGCCCGGGTTCGAACACCGGGGAGCTGTTTTTT
TRBJ1-2,.,.,TRBV4-1,CASSQAQFLSYGYTF,TGCGCCAGCAGCCAAGCACAGTTTTTATCCTATGGCTACACCTTC
TRBJ1-2,few,TRBD1,TRBV4-3,CASSQVPRDSYGYTF,TGCGCCAGCAGCCAAGTTCCACGGGACAGCTATGGCTACACCTTC
TRBJ2-7,.,TRBD1,TRBV27,CASSLSRTGIHYEQYF,TGTGCCAGCAGTTTATCTCGGACAGGGATACACTACGAGCAGTACTTC
TRBJ2-7,.,.,TRBV7-6,CASSLELSYEQYF,TGTGCCAGCAGCTTAGAACTCTCATACGAGCAGTACTTC
TRBJ1-2,.,.,TRBV21-1,CASSISSRQGNYGYTF,TGTGCCAGCAGCATTTCATCTAGACAGGGGAACTATGGCTACACCTTC
TRBJ1-3,.,.,TRBV13,CASSDSLSGNTIYF,TGTGCCAGCAGCGACAGCCTCTCTGGAAACACCATATATTTT
TRBJ2-1,.,TRBD2,TRBV9,CASSVGLASYNEQFF,TGTGCCAGCAGCGTGGGACTAGCGTCCTACAATGAGCAGTTCTTC
TRBJ2-3,.,.,TRBV2,CASSEQGPPDTQYF,TGTGCCAGCAGTGAGCAGGGTCCCCCAGATACGCAGTATTTT
TRBJ1-1,few,TRBD1,TRBV19,CATQTGGSYYTEAFF,TGTGCCACCCAGACAGGGGGCTCTTACTACACTGAAGCTTTCTTT
TRBJ2-1,.,.,TRBV4-1,CASSTLGQGSYNEQFF,TGCGCCAGCAGCACCCTTGGGCAGGGGTCCTACAATGAGCAGTTCTTC
TRBJ1-1,.,.,TRBV18,CASSPAEYTEAFF,TGTGCCAGCTCCCCCGCGGAGTACACTGAAGCTTTCTTT
TRBJ1-1,.,.,TRBV6-6,CASRRDGTEAFF,TGTGCCAGCAGGCGGGACGGGACTGAAGCTTTCTTT
TRBJ2-1,.,.,TRBV7-2,CASSLDFAVDEQFF,TGTGCCAGCAGCTTAGACTTCGCTGTCGATGAGCAGTTCTTC
TRBJ2-1,.,TRBD1,TRBV5-6,CASSSRTGGANEQFF,TGTGCCAGCAGCTCTAGGACAGGGGGCGCAAATGAGCAGTTCTTC
TRBJ2-7,.,TRBD1,TRBV7-2,CASSPQGAIIEEQYF,TGTGCCAGCAGCCCACAGGGGGCTATCATCGAGGAGCAGTACTTC
TRBJ2-3,.,TRBD1,TRBV28,CASSLWGQGSADTQYF,TGTGCCAGCAGTTTATGGGGACAGGGTAGCGCAGATACGCAGTATTTT
TRBJ2-7,.,TRBD1,TRBV9,CASSVGTGDEQYF,TGTGCCAGCAGCGTAGGGACAGGGGACGAGCAGTACTTC
TRBJ2-7,.,.,TRBV9,CASSVDGRRHYEQYF,TGTGCCAGCAGCGTAGACGGGAGAAGACACTACGAGCAGTACTTC
TRBJ2-7,.,TRBD2,TRBV4-3,CASSQEWLAETYEQYF,TGCGCCAGCAGCCAAGAATGGCTAGCGGAAACCTACGAGCAGTACTTC
TRBJ1-4,.,.,TRBV27,CAGHLQGQKLTNEKLFF,TGTGCCGGCCACCTGCAGGGCCAAAAACTAACTAATGAAAAACTGTTTTTT
TRBJ2-7,.,TRBD1,TRBV7-2,CASSLRRDRAYEQYF,TGTGCCAGCAGCTTAAGGAGGGACAGGGCCTACGAGCAGTACTTC
TRBJ2-1,.,.,TRBV5-1,CASSLGLGNEQFF,TGCGCCAGCAGCTTAGGCCTCGGGAATGAGCAGTTCTTC
TRBJ2-2,.,.,TRBV9,CASSVAGFNTGELFF,TGTGCCAGCAGCGTAGCAGGGTTCAACACCGGGGAGCTGTTTTTT
TRBJ1-2,few,.,TRBV28,CASSNGGRPDF,TGTGCCAGCAGCAATGGGGGGAGGCCCGACTTC
TRBJ2-5,.,TRBD2,TRBV11-2,CASSLQFRTSGKETQYF,TGTGCCAGCAGCTTACAGTTTCGAACTAGCGGCAAAGAGACCCAGTACTTC
TRBJ2-1,.,TRBD1,TRBV15,CATSREGQGAAEQFF,TGTGCCACCAGCAGAGAGGGACAGGGGGCCGCGGAGCAGTTCTTC
TRBJ1-1,.,.,TRBV27,CASGDRLMNTEAFF,TGTGCCAGCGGTGACAGGCTCATGAACACTGAAGCTTTCTTT
TRBJ2-3,once,TRBD2,TRBV6-1,CASSEAASGSHWGRTDTQYF,TGTGCCAGCAGTGAAGCTGCTAGCGGGTCACACTGGGGGCGCACAGATACGCAGTATTTT
TRBJ2-1,.,.,TRBV19,CATRGSGNEQFF,TGTGCCACCCGAGGAAGTGGCAATGAGCAGTTCTTC
TRBJ2-5,.,TRBD1,TRBV14,CASSQGQGGETQYF,TGTGCCAGCAGCCAAGGACAGGGCGGTGAGACCCAGTACTTC
TRBJ2-3,.,.,TRBV2,CASSEVVGRWDTQYF,TGTGCCAGCAGCGAGGTAGTAGGCAGATGGGATACGCAGTATTTT
TRBJ2-1,.,TRBD2,TRBV6-5,CASSSLAGDYNEQFF,TGTGCCAGCAGCTCCCTAGCGGGAGACTACAATGAGCAGTTCTTC